The 27 T cell receptor beta chains reported below all come from one sample, sequenced in a study of low-dose radiotherapy and immunotherapy resistance in tumors. First-strand cDNA relied on TRAV- and TRBV-specific primers spanning alpha and beta chains. The authors amplified TCRs for 20 PCR cycles with a constant-region primer and a V-primer adapter. A single record per CDR3 protein comes from TCRdb applying MiXCR to the reads. The sample consists of tens of thousands of distinct CDR3 sequences, under 10% of them appearing once. Time point reported: before trial treatment. The material sequenced was PBMCs, taken before treatment. The receptors shown here come from a male donor with prostate cancer.

This clonotype was seen many times. The chain couples TRBV9 to TRBJ2-7; D is undetermined. V dropped 1 base and J dropped 3 bases, with 11 bases sitting between them. The germline CDR1 and CDR2 sequences are SGDLS and YYNGEE. The CDR3 runs 14 residues. CDR3 DNA sequence: TGTGCCAGCAGCGTAAGTAACAGTGGCTACGAGCAGTACTTC. The encoded protein is CASSVSNSGYEQYF. Together with reference TRBV9 and TRBJ2-7, the CDR3 gives the full variable domain: DSGVTQTPKHLITATGQRVTLRCSPRSGDLSVYWYQQSLDQGLQFLIQYYNGEERAKGNILERFSAQQFPDLHSELNLSSLELGDSALYFCASSVSNSGYEQYFGPGTRLTVT.

This clonotype was seen many times. J is TRBJ2-3 and V is TRBV27; the D gene is possibly TRBD1 (6 bases). Looked up from germline, CDR1 is MNHEY and CDR2 is SMNVEV (reference sequence). The CDR3 is 15 residues long. The V end lost 3 bases, the J end lost 2 bases, and 12 bases lay between the germline ends. The chain's CDR3 is CASSFLGGSTDTQYF. CDR3 DNA: TGTGCCAGCAGTTTCTTAGGGGGATCCACAGATACGCAGTATTTT.

In its sample, this clonotype was seen many times. The chain employs TRBV27 and TRBJ2-1; the match to TRBD2 covers 11 bases. Germline V gene data show CDR1 as MNHEY and CDR2 as SMNVEV (reference sequence). J gave up 6 bases and V 0 bases, and 10 bases lay outside the gene matches. The length of the CDR3 is 18 residues. The CDR3 spells CASSLSQRGTSGTNEQFF. The CDR3 nucleotides are TGTGCCAGCAGTTTATCGCAAAGAGGGACTAGCGGTACCAATGAGCAGTTCTTC.

There are a few counts of this clonotype. This chain uses TRBV10-3 with TRBJ2-1, with D unclear. CDR1 is ENHRY and CDR2 is SYGVKD in the germline V gene. CDR3 length equals 13 residues. V was shortened by 6 bases and J by 6 bases, with 12 bases between the two germline ends. This CDR3 reads CAISRVPPNEQFF. The CDR3 coding sequence is TGTGCCATCAGCCGCGTACCACCCAATGAGCAGTTCTTC.

The sample holds many counts of this clonotype. The rearrangement uses TRBV12-3 or TRBV12-4 and TRBJ2-7; D is perhaps TRBD2 (5 bases). Trimming removed 3 bases from V and 6 bases from J, with 18 bases in between. CDR3 size: 15 residues. For the CDR3, the DNA is TGTGCCAGCAGTTTTCGGCGGACTCCGCGGGCCGAGCAGTACTTC. Residues: CASSFRRTPRAEQYF.

This clonotype was found many times. The rearrangement uses TRBV24-1 and TRBJ2-3; 7 bases line up with TRBD1. Germline loops: CDR1 KGHDR, CDR2 SFDVKD. V trimming: 7 bases; J trimming: 4 bases; junction bases outside the gene matches: 1. The CDR3 has 12 amino acids. The CDR3 is CATSDRADTQYF. The CDR3 DNA is TGTGCCACCAGCGACAGGGCAGATACGCAGTATTTT.

This clonotype came up many times. This chain connects TRBV29-1 to TRBJ2-7; D may be TRBD1 (6 bases). Germline loops: CDR1 SQVTM, CDR2 ANQGSEA. The CDR3 has 12 residues. V was trimmed by 7 bases and J by 2 bases, leaving 12 bases between them. CDR3 residues: CSARGQTYEQYF. CDR3 coding DNA: TGCAGCGCTAGAGGACAGACCTACGAGCAGTACTTC.

This clonotype showed up many times. The CDR3 spells CSGRDSSTDTQYF. The CDR3 DNA follows: TGCAGCGGCCGGGACTCTAGCACAGATACGCAGTATTTT. J is TRBJ2-3 and V is TRBV29-1, with D possibly TRBD2 on 6 matching bases. The CDR3 contains 13 residues. Per the germline V gene, CDR1 is SQVTM and CDR2 is ANQGSEA. V lost 7 bases and J 0 bases, leaving 11 bases between the germline ends.

This chain links TRBV27 with TRBJ1-4; TRBD1 agrees at 7 bases. The germline gives CDR1 MNHEY, CDR2 SMNVEV (reference sequence). Trimming cost V 5 bases and J 4 bases; bases outside gene matches: 4. The CDR3 has 14 amino acids. CDR3 DNA sequence: TGTGCCAGCAGTCTCGGGACAGTTAATGAAAAACTGTTTTTT. Translation gives CASSLGTVNEKLFF. Filled out from reference TRBV27 and TRBJ1-4, the complete variable domain reads EAQVTQNPRYLITVTGKKLTVTCSQNMNHEYMSWYRQDPGLGLRQIYYSMNVEVTDKGDVPEGYKVSRKEKRNFPLILESPSPNQTSLYFCASSLGTVNEKLFFGSGTQLSVL.

The genes are TRBV7-9 and TRBJ2-7; 7 bases are a match to TRBD2. The V gene's germline CDR1 is SEHNR and CDR2 FQNEAQ (reference sequence). There are 15 residues in the CDR3. J gave up 0 bases and V 0 bases, and 2 bases lay outside the gene matches. As DNA, the CDR3 is TGTGCCAGCAGCTTAGCGGGAGGGATCTCCTACGAGCAGTACTTC. It yields the protein CASSLAGGISYEQYF.

This clonotype appeared many times. The chain employs TRBV27 and TRBJ1-1, with D uncertain. Germline V gives CDR1 MNHEY, CDR2 SMNVEV (reference sequence). The V and J ends lost 3 bases and 8 bases respectively, with 16 bases between them. The CDR3 length is 14 residues. The CDR3 region has the DNA TGTGCCAGCAGTTTCTACCCGGGTACGGCGGAAGCTTTCTTT. As protein: CASSFYPGTAEAFF.

The sample holds many counts of this clonotype. The chain has TRBV12-3 or TRBV12-4 and TRBJ2-2, with D perhaps matching TRBD1 or TRBD2 (5 bases each). V gave up 6 bases and J gave up 2 bases, with 10 bases separating them. This CDR3 is built from 14 residues. As DNA, the CDR3 is TGTGCCAGCAGGGGTGGGGGTAACACCGGGGAGCTGTTTTTT. Translated, it gives CASRGGGNTGELFF.

This clonotype was observed many times. The V call is TRBV5-1, the J call TRBJ2-2; D remains unclear. Germline lookup yields CDR1 SGHRS and CDR2 YFSETQ. The CDR3 totals 15 residues. V was pared by 3 bases and J by 4 bases, with 13 bases between. The CDR3 nucleotides read TGCGCCAGCAGCTCCGGGTCTCTCCCCACCGGGGAGCTGTTTTTT. Its protein product is CASSSGSLPTGELFF.

The gene calls are TRBV3-1 and TRBJ2-5; TRBD2 is a possible D gene (6 bases). The germline V and J ends were trimmed by 0 bases and 5 bases, with 10 bases remaining between them. Germline assignment: CDR1 LGHDT and CDR2 YNNKEL (reference sequence). The CDR3 contains 14 residues. As DNA, the CDR3 is TGTGCCAGCAGCCAAGAAGTTGGGGGGGAGACCCAGTACTTC. Amino acids: CASSQEVGGETQYF.

This clonotype came up many times. V gene TRBV9 combines with J gene TRBJ2-2; D may match TRBD1 or TRBD2 (5 bases each). The V and J ends lost 0 bases and 6 bases respectively, with 9 bases between them. The CDR3 is 14 amino acids. Germline V CDR1 and CDR2: SGDLS, YYNGEE. Written as DNA, the CDR3 is TGTGCCAGCAGCGTAGGGGACCTGCCCGGGGAGCTGTTTTTT. Translation: CASSVGDLPGELFF.

The sample holds many counts of this clonotype. This chain uses TRBV4-1 with TRBJ2-3; maybe TRBD2 (5 bases). The CDR3 has 15 residues. Germline V gene data show CDR1 as MGHRA and CDR2 as YSYEKL. Deletions cut 0 bases from V and 8 bases from J, with 15 bases between. The CDR3 here is CASSQEELVVGTQYF. Here the CDR3 DNA reads TGCGCCAGCAGCCAAGAGGAACTAGTTGTGGGTACGCAGTATTTT.

This clonotype was counted ten times or more. The rearrangement joins TRBV6-4 to TRBJ2-2; 12 nucleotides agree with TRBD1. The CDR3 runs to 13 residues. The V gene end was trimmed by 8 bases and the J gene end by 8 bases; junction bases not matched to a gene: 3. The germline gives CDR1 MRHNA, CDR2 SNTAGT. In DNA, the CDR3 is TGTGCCAGCGGGACAGGGGGCGAAGGGGAGCTGTTTTTT. Its protein is CASGTGGEGELFF.

The table lists this clonotype with many counts. This chain links TRBV7-9 with TRBJ2-7; 8 bases match TRBD1. V lost 3 bases, J lost 0 bases, and 10 bases stayed unmatched. CDR1 and CDR2 from the germline V gene are SEHNR and FQNEAQ (reference sequence). The CDR3 runs to 17 residues. This chain's CDR3 is CASSFPERQGSSYEQYF. The CDR3 DNA reads TGTGCCAGCAGCTTCCCAGAGCGACAGGGGAGCTCCTACGAGCAGTACTTC.

About this clonotype itself: A much larger clone lies one base from this, so it may be a read error. The chain uses TRBV6-1 and TRBJ2-1; D is possibly TRBD2 (5 bases). The germline V gene has CDR1 MNHNS and CDR2 SASEGT. CDR3 length: 16 amino acids. Trimming cost V 6 bases and J 6 bases, with 21 bases left between them. This chain's CDR3 is CASSYLRNPEGNEQFF. DNA for the CDR3: TGTGCCAGCAGCTACCTCAGGAACCCAGAGGGCAATGAGCAGTTCTTC.

This clonotype showed up many times. This chain uses TRBV7-2 with TRBJ2-7, with 14 bases fitting TRBD2. Germline-derived CDR1 and CDR2 are SGHTA and FQGNSA. The CDR3 contains 15 residues. Trimming took 5 bases from V and 3 from J; bases not matched to a gene: 3. CDR3 DNA sequence: TGTGCCAGCAGCCCGGGACTAGCGGGAGTCTACGAGCAGTACTTC. It specifies CASSPGLAGVYEQYF.

This clonotype was seen at least ten times. Here the CDR3 DNA reads TGTGCCACCAGTGATCACCACGTCGGCACTAGCGGGTACCAAGAGACCCAGTACTTC. Its translation is CATSDHHVGTSGYQETQYF. The chain recombines TRBV24-1 with TRBJ2-5; 9 bases line up with TRBD2. The CDR3 loop spans 19 amino acids. The junction had 13 bases not matched to a gene; V was cut back by 3 bases and J by 0 bases. The germline V gene has CDR1 KGHDR and CDR2 SFDVKD.

This clonotype was seen many times. The chain has TRBV28 and TRBJ2-4, with 9 positions matching TRBD1. The length of the CDR3 is 19 residues. V gave up 6 bases and J gave up 1 base; unmatched junction bases: 16. Looked up from germline, CDR1 is MDHEN and CDR2 is SYDVKM. CDR3 loop: CASSPAGTGRNRAKNIQYF. In DNA, the CDR3 is TGTGCCAGCAGCCCGGCCGGGACAGGGCGGAATAGGGCCAAAAACATTCAGTACTTC.

The rearrangement uses TRBV28 and TRBJ2-5, with a tentative D call TRBD2 (6 bases). V lost 2 bases to trimming and J lost 2 bases, with 12 bases between them. This CDR3 is 15 amino acids long. In germline, CDR1 is MDHEN, CDR2 SYDVKM. CDR3 sequence reads: CASSLGVGGQETQYF. The CDR3 coding sequence is TGTGCCAGCAGTTTAGGGGTCGGGGGACAAGAGACCCAGTACTTC.

Comment on this clonotype: The junction differs from germline at one of its ends, possibly a read error. The V gene is TRBV29-1, the J gene TRBJ2-7; TRBD2 aligns across 11 bases. This CDR3 is built from 14 residues. The V gene's germline CDR1 is SQVTM and CDR2 ANQGSEA. CDR3 sequence: CSVLTGLAGYDQYF. CDR3 DNA sequence: TGCAGCGTTCTAACCGGACTAGCGGGCTACGATCAGTACTTC.

This clonotype has a count of ten or more. The rearrangement uses TRBV5-1 and TRBJ1-4; a possible D gene is TRBD1 (6 bases). Trimming stripped 4 bases from V and 6 bases from J, with 13 bases between. CDR1 is SGHRS and CDR2 is YFSETQ in the germline V gene. This CDR3 comprises 14 residues. Here the CDR3 DNA reads TGCGCCAGCAGCAACGGACAGAGGGATGAAAAACTGTTTTTT. Translation: CASSNGQRDEKLFF.

At least ten counts were recorded for this clonotype. CDR3 coding DNA: TGTGCCAGCAGCACGACAGGGGCGCAGCCCCAGCATTTT. It translates to CASSTTGAQPQHF. This sequence joins TRBV7-2 and TRBJ1-5; 8 nucleotides match TRBD1. This CDR3 is 13 amino acids long. V was clipped by 5 bases and J by 7 bases; unmatched bases: 4. Germline V gives CDR1 SGHTA, CDR2 FQGNSA.

This clonotype was detected many times. The chain joins TRBV28 to TRBJ2-7, with D unclear. V dropped 3 bases and J dropped 1 base, with 7 bases sitting between them. Germline V gene sequence: CDR1 MDHEN, CDR2 SYDVKM. There are 13 residues in the CDR3. This chain's CDR3 is CASSFLQSYEQYF. The CDR3 DNA reads TGTGCCAGCAGTTTCCTACAATCCTACGAGCAGTACTTC.